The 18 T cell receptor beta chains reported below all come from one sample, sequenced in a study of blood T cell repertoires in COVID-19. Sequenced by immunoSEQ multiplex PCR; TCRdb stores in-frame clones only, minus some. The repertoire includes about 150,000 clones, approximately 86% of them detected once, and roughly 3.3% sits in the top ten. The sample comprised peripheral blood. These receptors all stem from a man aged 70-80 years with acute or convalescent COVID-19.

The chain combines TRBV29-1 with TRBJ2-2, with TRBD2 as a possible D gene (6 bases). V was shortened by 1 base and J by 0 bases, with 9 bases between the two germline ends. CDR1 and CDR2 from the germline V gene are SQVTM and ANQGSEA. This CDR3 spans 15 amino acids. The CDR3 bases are TGCAGCGTTGAAGGCCTAGCGACGAACACCGGGGAGCTGTTTTTT. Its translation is CSVEGLATNTGELFF.

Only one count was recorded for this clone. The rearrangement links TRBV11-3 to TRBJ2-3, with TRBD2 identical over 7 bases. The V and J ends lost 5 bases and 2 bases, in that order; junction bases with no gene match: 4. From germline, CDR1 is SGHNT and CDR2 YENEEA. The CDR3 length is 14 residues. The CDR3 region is CASSLGGVTDTQYF. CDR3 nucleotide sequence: TGTGCCAGCAGCCTGGGGGGGGTCACAGATACGCAGTATTTT.

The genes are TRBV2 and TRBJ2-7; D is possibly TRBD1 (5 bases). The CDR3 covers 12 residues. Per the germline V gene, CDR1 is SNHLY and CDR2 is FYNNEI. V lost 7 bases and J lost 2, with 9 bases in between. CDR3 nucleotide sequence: TGTGCCAGCAACCAGGGCCCCTACGAGCAGTACTTC. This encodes CASNQGPYEQYF.

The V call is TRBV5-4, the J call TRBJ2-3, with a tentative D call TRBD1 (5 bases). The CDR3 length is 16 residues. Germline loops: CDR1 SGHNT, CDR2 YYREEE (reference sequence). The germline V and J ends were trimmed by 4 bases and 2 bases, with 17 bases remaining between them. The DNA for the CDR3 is TGTGCCAGCAGCATGGGTTTGGGGCTTCACACAGATACGCAGTATTTT. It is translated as CASSMGLGLHTDTQYF.

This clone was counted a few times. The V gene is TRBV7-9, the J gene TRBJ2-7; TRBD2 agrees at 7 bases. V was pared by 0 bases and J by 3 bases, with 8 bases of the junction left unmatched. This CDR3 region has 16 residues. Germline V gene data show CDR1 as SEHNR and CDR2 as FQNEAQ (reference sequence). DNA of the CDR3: TGTGCCAGCAGCTTAGCAGGTATTCCGGGAGGCTACGAGCAGTACTTC. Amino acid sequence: CASSLAGIPGGYEQYF.

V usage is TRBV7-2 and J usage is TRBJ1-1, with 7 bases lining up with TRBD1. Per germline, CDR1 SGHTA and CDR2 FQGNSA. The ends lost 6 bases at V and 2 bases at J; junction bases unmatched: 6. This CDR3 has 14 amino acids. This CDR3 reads CASRSGTENTEAFF. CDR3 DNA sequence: TGTGCCAGCAGATCCGGGACAGAAAACACTGAAGCTTTCTTT.

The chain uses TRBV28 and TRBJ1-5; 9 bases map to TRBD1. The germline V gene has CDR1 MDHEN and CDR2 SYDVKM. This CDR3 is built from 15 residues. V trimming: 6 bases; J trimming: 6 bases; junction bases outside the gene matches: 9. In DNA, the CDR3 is TGTGCCAGCAGCCCACAGGGGGCGCGCGGTCAGCCCCAGCATTTT. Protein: CASSPQGARGQPQHF.

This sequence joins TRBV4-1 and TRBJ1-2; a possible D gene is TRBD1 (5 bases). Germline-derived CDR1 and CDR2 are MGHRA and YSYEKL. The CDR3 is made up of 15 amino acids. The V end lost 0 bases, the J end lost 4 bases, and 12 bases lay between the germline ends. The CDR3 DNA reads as TGCGCCAGCAGCCAAGACCGGGGGGTTGTCTATGGCTACACCTTC. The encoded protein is CASSQDRGVVYGYTF.

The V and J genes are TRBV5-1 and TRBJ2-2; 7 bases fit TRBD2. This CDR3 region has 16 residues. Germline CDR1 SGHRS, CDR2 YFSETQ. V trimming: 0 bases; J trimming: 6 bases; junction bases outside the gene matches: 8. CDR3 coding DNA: TGCGCCAGCAGCTTGGCCGGTGGGAGGGCCCCCGGGGAGCTGTTTTTT. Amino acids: CASSLAGGRAPGELFF. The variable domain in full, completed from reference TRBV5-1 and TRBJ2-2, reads KAGVTQTPRYLIKTRGQQVTLSCSPISGHRSVSWYQQTPGQGLQFLFEYFSETQRNKGNFPGRFSGRQFSNSRSEMNVSTLELGDSALYLCASSLAGGRAPGELFFGEGSRLTVL.

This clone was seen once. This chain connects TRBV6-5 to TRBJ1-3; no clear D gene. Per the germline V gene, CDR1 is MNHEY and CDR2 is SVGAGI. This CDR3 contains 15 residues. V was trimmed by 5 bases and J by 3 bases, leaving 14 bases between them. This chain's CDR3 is CASSPRGGLGNTIYF. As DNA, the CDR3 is TGTGCCAGCAGTCCCCGTGGAGGCCTTGGAAACACCATATATTTT.

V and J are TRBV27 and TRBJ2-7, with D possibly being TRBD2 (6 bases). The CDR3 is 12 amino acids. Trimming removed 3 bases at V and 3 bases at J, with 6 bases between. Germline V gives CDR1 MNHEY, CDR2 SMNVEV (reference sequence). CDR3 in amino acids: CASSFGGYEQYF. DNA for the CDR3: TGTGCCAGCAGTTTCGGGGGCTACGAGCAGTACTTC.

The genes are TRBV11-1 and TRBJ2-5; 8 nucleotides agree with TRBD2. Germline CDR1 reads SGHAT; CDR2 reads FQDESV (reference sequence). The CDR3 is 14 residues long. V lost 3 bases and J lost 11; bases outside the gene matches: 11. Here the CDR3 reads CASSFSGDVSSQYF. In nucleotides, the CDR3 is TGTGCCAGCAGCTTTAGCGGGGATGTAAGTTCTCAGTACTTC.

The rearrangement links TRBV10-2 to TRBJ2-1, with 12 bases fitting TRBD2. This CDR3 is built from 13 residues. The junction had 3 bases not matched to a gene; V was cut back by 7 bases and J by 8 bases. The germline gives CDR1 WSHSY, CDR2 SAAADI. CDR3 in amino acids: CASMTSGSYEQFF. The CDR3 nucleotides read TGCGCCAGCATGACTAGCGGGAGCTATGAGCAGTTCTTC.

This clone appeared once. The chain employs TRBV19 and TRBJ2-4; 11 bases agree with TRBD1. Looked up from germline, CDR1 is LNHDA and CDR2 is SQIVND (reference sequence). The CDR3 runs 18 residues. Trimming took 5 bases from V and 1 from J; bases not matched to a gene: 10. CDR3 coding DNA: TGTGCCAGTAGTGCCAGGGACAGGGGGACCGGGGCCAAAAACATTCAGTACTTC. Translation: CASSARDRGTGAKNIQYF.

The CDR3: CASSYSTGGNQPQHF. DNA of the CDR3: TGTGCCAGCAGTTACTCTACAGGGGGGAATCAGCCCCAGCATTTT. V gene TRBV6-2 or TRBV6-3 combines with J gene TRBJ1-5, with 8 bases matching TRBD1. V trimming: 0 bases; J trimming: 4 bases; junction bases outside the gene matches: 2. CDR3 length: 15 amino acids. CDR1 and CDR2 from the germline V gene are MNHEY and SVGEGT.

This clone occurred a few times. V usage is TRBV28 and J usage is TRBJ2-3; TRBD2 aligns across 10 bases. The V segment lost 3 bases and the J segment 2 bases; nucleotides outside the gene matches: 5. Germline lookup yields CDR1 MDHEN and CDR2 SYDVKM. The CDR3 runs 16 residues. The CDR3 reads CASSFSLAGLTDTQYF. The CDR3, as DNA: TGTGCCAGCAGTTTCTCACTAGCGGGACTCACAGATACGCAGTATTTT.

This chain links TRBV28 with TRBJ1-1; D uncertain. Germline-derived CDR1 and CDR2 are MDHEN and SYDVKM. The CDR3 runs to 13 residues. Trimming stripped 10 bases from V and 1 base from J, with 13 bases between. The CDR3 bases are TGTGCCATAGTAACAGCAAAGAACACTGAAGCTTTCTTT. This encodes CAIVTAKNTEAFF.

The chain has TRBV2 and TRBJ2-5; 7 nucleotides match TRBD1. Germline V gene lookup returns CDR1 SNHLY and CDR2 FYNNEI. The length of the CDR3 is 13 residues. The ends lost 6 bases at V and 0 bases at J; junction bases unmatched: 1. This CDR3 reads CASRTGDQETQYF. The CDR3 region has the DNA TGTGCCAGCAGAACAGGGGACCAAGAGACCCAGTACTTC.